This is a list of T cell receptor beta chains from one sample in a study of CD8+ T cells in alopecia areata. The data were produced by immunoSEQ multiplex PCR, yet TCRdb's version contains in-frame clones alone and is incomplete. This sample has roughly 130,000 clones, with 50% to 60% found just once. The source was CD4+ T cells sorted from blood, collected at week 0. The receptors derive from a human donor with alopecia areata. The conserved cysteine and the conserved F or W are not part of the CDR3 here.

CDR3	V	J
ASSLAAGTYEQY	TRBV7-9	TRBJ2-7
ASSYRGAGETQY	TRBV6-5	TRBJ2-5
ASSGMTARRDNGYT	TRBV9	TRBJ1-2
ASSQDPGQGIEQF	TRBV4-2	TRBJ2-1
ASSVGTSGGGIRETQY	TRBV9	TRBJ2-5
ASSLGEPGTQY	TRBV5-1	TRBJ2-5
SAETGAHGYT	TRBV29-1	TRBJ1-2
ASSSQGFGYT	TRBV5-6	TRBJ1-2
ASSSGQPNQPQH	TRBV5-6	TRBJ1-5
ASRKAPGTATTDTQY	TRBV2	TRBJ2-3
ASSFRPEGRNTEAF	TRBV6-7	TRBJ1-1
SAGTGTGGIYGYT	TRBV29-1	TRBJ1-2
ASSFSGGDTGELF	TRBV5-1	TRBJ2-2
ASSLTAGGETQY	TRBV5-1	TRBJ2-5
ASSFRRLAHPGDTQY	TRBV28	TRBJ2-3
ASTTRGQETQY	TRBV28	TRBJ2-5